This T cell receptor (beta chain) was obtained from a study of blood T cell repertoires in COVID-19. Turning to the study itself: The United States, Italy and Spain provided the acute and convalescent COVID-19 samples. Sample material is recorded as cDNA or gDNA derived from T cells, B-cell-depleted T cells, or PBMCs.

Germline V gives CDR1 SEHNR, CDR2 FQNEAQ (reference sequence). CDR3 size: 18 residues. The V gene end was trimmed by 5 bases and the J gene end by 1 base; junction bases not matched to a gene: 10. Participants spanned ages about 18 to 90 years and resided in 20 to 25 US areas. The table came from immunoSEQ multiplex PCR; TCRdb's copy has only in-frame clones and leaves some out. The repertoire holds approximately 300,000 clones, with 85% to 95% as singletons. This chain joins TRBV7-9 and TRBJ2-6, with 8 bases matching TRBD2. The source of this sequence is a woman between 25 and 40 years old who had been exposed to COVID-19. Sequenced input: PBMCs or T cells enriched from blood (not recorded which). The CDR3, as DNA: TGTGCCAGCAGCCCCTACGGGGGGGGAGGTTCTGGGGCCAACGTCCTGACTTTC. Translating it yields CASSPYGGGGSGANVLTF.